Presented here are 19 T cell receptor beta chains from one specimen sequenced in a study of T cells in Graves' hyperthyroidism and ophthalmopathy. The investigators amplified TCR beta CDR3 regions from RNA transcripts. During a first-round RT-PCR of the TCR CDR3, the HTBI primer set was used. TCRdb ran MiXCR on the multiplex PCR reads and lists one entry per CDR3 protein. The data contain some 620,000 distinct CDR3 sequences, roughly 17% of them singletons. The sample consisted of blood. The source is a woman aged 25-40 years with Graves' hyperthyroidism.

This clonotype has at least ten counts. The chain has TRBV6-1 and TRBJ1-2, with D uncertain. V was clipped by 2 bases and J by 0 bases, with 4 bases between them. The CDR3 extends over 13 amino acids. The germline V gene has CDR1 MNHNS and CDR2 SASEGT. This chain's CDR3 is CASSETANYGYTF. The DNA of the CDR3 is TGTGCCAGCAGTGAAACAGCTAACTATGGCTACACCTTC.

This clonotype has ten or more counts. The chain employs TRBV18 and TRBJ2-1, with 10 bases identical to TRBD1. The V gene end was trimmed by 6 bases and the J gene end by 6 bases; junction bases not matched to a gene: 8. Germline V lookup: CDR1 KGHSH, CDR2 LQKENI. The CDR3 is made up of 15 amino acids. The CDR3 reads CASSRRQGAVNEQFF. The CDR3 coding sequence is TGTGCCAGCTCCCGGAGACAGGGGGCTGTCAATGAGCAGTTCTTC. Supplemented by reference TRBV18 and TRBJ2-1, the full variable domain reads NAGVMQNPRHLVRRRGQEARLRCSPMKGHSHVYWYRQLPEEGLKFMVYLQKENIIDESGMPKERFSAEFPKEGPSILRIQQVVRGDSAAYFCASSRRQGAVNEQFFGPGTRLTVL.

The V and J genes are TRBV19 and TRBJ1-1; 9 bases are shared with TRBD1. The germline V gene encodes CDR1 LNHDA and CDR2 SQIVND (reference sequence). Trimming at V came to 7 bases and at J to 4 bases, leaving 7 bases not matched to a gene. The CDR3 length is 14 residues. The CDR3 reads CASNRQGVGTEAFF. The CDR3 region has the DNA TGTGCCAGTAATAGACAGGGGGTTGGCACTGAAGCTTTCTTT.

This clonotype showed up just a few times. The V call is TRBV29-1, the J call TRBJ2-4; perhaps D is TRBD1 or TRBD2 (5 bases each). The CDR3 extends over 13 amino acids. V lost 2 bases, J lost 6 bases, and 11 bases lay in between. CDR1 and CDR2 (germline): SQVTM, ANQGSEA. CDR3 amino acids: CSVELGGGNIQYF. Written as DNA, the CDR3 is TGCAGCGTTGAATTAGGTGGGGGAAACATTCAGTACTTC.

The chain links TRBV9 to TRBJ2-3; 8 nucleotides align to TRBD2. J gave up 2 bases and V 4 bases, and 9 bases lay outside the gene matches. This CDR3 is 16 amino acids long. Per germline, CDR1 SGDLS and CDR2 YYNGEE. Here the CDR3 DNA reads TGTGCCAGCAGCCCCCGGACTAGCCACTACACAGATACGCAGTATTTT. This codes for CASSPRTSHYTDTQYF.

This clonotype was recorded a few times. The V and J genes are TRBV3-1 and TRBJ1-4; unclear D gene. Trimming shortened V by 4 bases and J by 2 bases, and 11 bases separated the two germline ends. This CDR3 comprises 15 residues. Germline CDR1 reads LGHDT; CDR2 reads YNNKEL (reference sequence). In DNA form, the CDR3 reads TGTGCCAGCAGCCGGTCGGCAGGCACTAATGAAAAACTGTTTTTT. It translates to CASSRSAGTNEKLFF.

This clonotype occurred many times. The chain is built from TRBV9 and TRBJ2-1; no definite D call. The germline V and J ends were trimmed by 5 bases and 5 bases, with 5 bases remaining between them. This CDR3 has 11 amino acids. The germline gives CDR1 SGDLS, CDR2 YYNGEE. The CDR3 coding sequence is TGTGCCAGCAGTGGAGACAATGAGCAGTTCTTC. Translated: CASSGDNEQFF.

The rearrangement uses TRBV30 and TRBJ2-5, with D perhaps assigned TRBD1 or TRBD2 (5 bases each). This CDR3 is built from 18 residues. With 1 base removed from V and 1 base from J, the gap between germline ends came to 22 bases. Germline V lookup: CDR1 GTSNPN, CDR2 SVGIG (reference sequence). In DNA form, the CDR3 reads TGTGCCTGGAGTGCCCACCGAGGGGAGCGCGGGCCCCAAGAGACCCAGTACTTC. Translation: CAWSAHRGERGPQETQYF.

The chain couples TRBV6-2 or TRBV6-3 to TRBJ2-7; tentatively, D is TRBD1 or TRBD2 (5 bases each). Germline V gene lookup returns CDR1 MNHEY and CDR2 SVGEGT. Trimming removed 7 bases at V and 3 bases at J, with 16 bases between. This CDR3 is 14 amino acids long. This chain's CDR3 is CASIPPGRYYEQYF. In DNA, the CDR3 is TGTGCCAGCATTCCTCCGGGACGTTACTACGAGCAGTACTTC.

The V and J genes are TRBV20-1 and TRBJ2-7; 12 bases are a match to TRBD2. Germline assignment: CDR1 DFQATT and CDR2 SNEGSKA (reference sequence). CDR3 length equals 15 residues. V lost 6 bases and J lost 3; bases outside the gene matches: 9. As DNA, the CDR3 is TGCAGTGCCTCACCATCTAGCGGGAGGGTCTACGAGCAGTACTTC. Residues: CSASPSSGRVYEQYF.

This clonotype was observed many times. The V call is TRBV6-1, the J call TRBJ2-7; 8 bases are shared with TRBD1. With 3 bases clipped from V and 11 bases from J, the junction kept 9 bases outside the gene matches. The CDR3 has 13 amino acids. Germline V gives CDR1 MNHNS, CDR2 SASEGT. The CDR3 sequence: CASSDYPRGRKYF. The CDR3 DNA sequence: TGTGCCAGCAGTGATTATCCCAGGGGGCGAAAGTACTTC.

Ten or more counts support this clonotype. This chain links TRBV28 with TRBJ1-5, with D possibly being TRBD1 (6 bases). Deletions cut 8 bases from V and 4 bases from J, with 18 bases between. CDR1 is MDHEN and CDR2 is SYDVKM in the germline V gene. This CDR3 has 15 residues. CDR3 coding DNA: TGTGCCAGCGAGGTGGGTTGGGGGCCTAATCAGCCCCAGCATTTT. It codes for CASEVGWGPNQPQHF.

This clonotype has a count of ten or more. The CDR3 sequence is CASSLYSGTGAYEQYF. For the CDR3, the DNA is TGTGCCAGCAGTTTATACTCAGGGACAGGTGCCTACGAGCAGTACTTC. The rearrangement links TRBV28 to TRBJ2-7; 8 bases are shared with TRBD1. Germline values: CDR1 MDHEN, CDR2 SYDVKM. V was clipped by 1 base and J by 2 bases; unmatched bases: 7. The CDR3 extends over 16 amino acids. The full variable domain, completed using reference TRBV28 and TRBJ2-7, is DVKVTQSSRYLVKRTGEKVFLECVQDMDHENMFWYRQDPGLGLRLIYFSYDVKMKEKGDIPEGYSVSREKKERFSLILESASTNQTSMYLCASSLYSGTGAYEQYFGPGTRLTVT.

This clonotype was observed at least ten times. The rearrangement uses TRBV11-2 and TRBJ1-2; perhaps TRBD1 as D (5 bases). The germline gives CDR1 SGHAT, CDR2 FQNNGV. V lost 0 bases and J 8 bases, leaving 13 bases between the germline ends. The CDR3 covers 14 residues. The CDR3 nucleotides are TGTGCCAGCAGCTTAGATCGCAGGGCGGGAGGCTACACCTTC. Translating gives CASSLDRRAGGYTF.

This sequence joins TRBV20-1 and TRBJ2-1, with TRBD2 as a possible D gene (5 bases). CDR3 length: 16 amino acids. From germline, CDR1 is DFQATT and CDR2 SNEGSKA (reference sequence). Trimming shortened V by 2 bases and J by 0 bases, and 14 bases separated the two germline ends. CDR3 sequence reads: CSARSLSDFSYNEQFF. The CDR3 bases are TGCAGTGCTAGATCCTTATCGGACTTCTCCTACAATGAGCAGTTCTTC.

This clonotype was detected only a few times. This chain joins TRBV19 and TRBJ1-4; possibly TRBD1 for D (5 bases). CDR1 and CDR2 from the germline V gene are LNHDA and SQIVND (reference sequence). CDR3 length equals 15 residues. Trimming removed 3 bases at V and 11 bases at J, with 19 bases between. The CDR3 DNA sequence: TGTGCCAGTAGTATTGATAGAGCGGGGGGATTGAAACTGTTTTTT. Its protein is CASSIDRAGGLKLFF.

This clonotype was counted between two and nine times. This sequence joins TRBV6-1 and TRBJ2-5; D not resolved. V shed 5 bases and J shed 5 bases, with 12 bases lying between them. CDR3 length equals 13 residues. CDR1 is MNHNS and CDR2 is SASEGT in the germline V gene. The CDR3 nucleotides are TGTGCCAGCAGTTCCACCCGGCGGGAGACCCAGTACTTC. Encoded protein: CASSSTRRETQYF.

This clonotype was counted only a few times. The chain is built from TRBV20-1 and TRBJ2-7; TRBD1 agrees at 7 bases. This CDR3 has 13 amino acids. After removal of 4 bases from V and 2 bases from J, the junction contained 5 bases not matched to a gene. Germline V gene sequence: CDR1 DFQATT, CDR2 SNEGSKA (reference sequence). The CDR3 nucleotides are TGCAGTGCTACCGGGACAGACACCTACGAGCAGTACTTC. Protein: CSATGTDTYEQYF.

This clonotype was seen ten or more times. The rearrangement links TRBV7-9 to TRBJ1-1; D not certain. Trimming cost V 5 bases and J 4 bases, with 5 bases left between them. Germline-derived CDR1 and CDR2 are SEHNR and FQNEAQ (reference sequence). This CDR3 spans 11 amino acids. DNA of the CDR3: TGTGCCAGCAGCCAAAGCACTGAAGCTTTCTTT. Translated, it gives CASSQSTEAFF.